These 14 T cell receptor beta chains were sequenced from one sample in a study of shared clonotypes between healthy human individuals. Produced via immunoSEQ multiplex PCR; TCRdb's table is partial and in-frame only. The profile shows over 950,000 clones, around 77% of them singletons. Material: memory CD4+ T cells from PBMCs. The sample's subset: CD45RA-negative fraction. These receptors came from a man between 18 and 29 years old in good health. Some clones in this sample may be carry-over from other donors' samples.

About this clone itself: Other nucleotide sequences from this sample produce the same CDR3. The chain employs TRBV4-2 and TRBJ1-2; D is perhaps TRBD1 (5 bases). The CDR3 runs 12 residues. V was shortened by 1 base and J by 8 bases, with 8 bases between the two germline ends. Looked up from germline, CDR1 is LGHNA and CDR2 is YNFKEQ. The CDR3: CASSQVGLGYTF. CDR3 in DNA: TGTGCCAGCAGCCAAGTGGGACTGGGCTACACCTTC.

A few counts support this clone. J is TRBJ2-2 and V is TRBV7-9; D gene uncertain. Germline values: CDR1 SEHNR, CDR2 FQNEAQ (reference sequence). Trimming removed 5 bases at V and 3 bases at J, with 13 bases between. The CDR3 length is 15 residues. The CDR3 spells CASSPSRAHTGELFF. The CDR3 DNA is TGTGCCAGCAGCCCATCCCGGGCCCACACCGGGGAGCTGTTTTTT.

The chain couples TRBV7-8 to TRBJ2-2; 11 bases map to TRBD2. Per the germline V gene, CDR1 is SGHVS and CDR2 is FQNEAQ. Trimming cost V 5 bases and J 5 bases; bases outside gene matches: 4. The CDR3 is 15 amino acids. CDR3 sequence (DNA): TGTGCCAGCAGCCCCCGACTAGCGGGAACCGGGGAGCTGTTTTTT. Residues: CASSPRLAGTGELFF. Full variable domain (remainder filled in from reference TRBV7-8 and TRBJ2-2): GAGVSQSPRYKVAKRGQDVALRCDPISGHVSLFWYQQALGQGPEFLTYFQNEAQLDKSGLPSDRFFAERPEGSVSTLKIQRTQQEDSAVYLCASSPRLAGTGELFFGEGSRLTVL.

Worth noting for this clone: The sample has other DNA sequences that encode this CDR3 too. In DNA form, the CDR3 reads TGCGCCAGCAGCTTGGCGGGTTCAGATACGCAGTATTTT. Translation: CASSLAGSDTQYF. This rearrangement joins TRBV5-1 to TRBJ2-3; D not resolved. CDR3 length: 13 amino acids. Trimming removed 0 bases at V and 4 bases at J, with 6 bases between. Germline V gene data show CDR1 as SGHRS and CDR2 as YFSETQ. The variable domain in full, with the rest retrieved from reference TRBV5-1 and TRBJ2-3, is KAGVTQTPRYLIKTRGQQVTLSCSPISGHRSVSWYQQTPGQGLQFLFEYFSETQRNKGNFPGRFSGRQFSNSRSEMNVSTLELGDSALYLCASSLAGSDTQYFGPGTRLTVL.

V usage is TRBV28 and J usage is TRBJ2-7; 8 positions agree with TRBD1. CDR1 MDHEN and CDR2 SYDVKM come from the germline V gene. The V and J ends lost 4 bases and 3 bases, in that order; junction bases with no gene match: 11. The CDR3 length is 16 residues. The CDR3 spells CASSSRGRGPLYEQYF. CDR3 DNA sequence: TGTGCCAGCAGTTCGAGGGGCAGGGGGCCGCTCTACGAGCAGTACTTC.

V gene TRBV5-1 combines with J gene TRBJ2-3, with TRBD2 as a possible D gene (8 bases). The CDR3 has 17 amino acids. The V gene's germline CDR1 is SGHRS and CDR2 YFSETQ. The V end was cut by 3 bases, the J end by 6 bases, with 23 bases between. CDR3: CASSSGRGQMFGDTQYF. The CDR3, as DNA: TGCGCCAGCAGCTCCGGGAGGGGACAGATGTTCGGGGATACGCAGTATTTT.

V and J are TRBV27 and TRBJ1-5, with D maybe TRBD1 (5 bases). This CDR3 has 18 amino acids. Germline assignment: CDR1 MNHEY and CDR2 SMNVEV (reference sequence). V was clipped by 0 bases and J by 4 bases, with 19 bases between them. The CDR3 is CASSLSRGRGARNQPQHF. The CDR3 bases are TGTGCCAGCAGTTTATCCAGAGGCCGCGGGGCAAGGAATCAGCCCCAGCATTTT.

This clone was detected a few times. The chain has TRBV4-3 and TRBJ2-1, with TRBD2 as a possible D gene (6 bases). The CDR3 runs 13 residues. Germline assignment: CDR1 LGHNA and CDR2 YSLEER. V gave up 0 bases and J gave up 12 bases, with 12 bases separating them. The CDR3 DNA is TGCGCCAGCAGCCAAGAATCGGACGGGAGGCAGTTCTTC. Encoded protein: CASSQESDGRQFF.

V is TRBV30 and J is TRBJ1-2; D ambiguous. There are 11 residues in the CDR3. Germline CDR1 GTSNPN, CDR2 SVGIG (reference sequence). Trimming stripped 2 bases from V and 6 bases from J, with 7 bases between. The DNA for the CDR3 is TGTGCCTGGAGTTCTCGGGATGGCTACACCTTC. Translated, it gives CAWSSRDGYTF.

The chain has TRBV5-1 and TRBJ2-5; TRBD2 matches 11 bases. The CDR3 covers 18 residues. Trimming cost V 0 bases and J 7 bases; bases outside gene matches: 14. Germline lookup yields CDR1 SGHRS and CDR2 YFSETQ. The CDR3 sequence is CASSLAATSGARRATQYF. Written as DNA, the CDR3 is TGCGCCAGCAGCTTGGCAGCGACTAGCGGGGCCCGCAGGGCGACCCAGTACTTC.

This rearrangement joins TRBV7-3 to TRBJ2-2; no clear D. This CDR3 has 12 amino acids. The ends were cut back, 4 bases at V and 4 bases at J, with 4 bases in the middle. Looked up from germline, CDR1 is SGHTA and CDR2 is FQGTGA. The CDR3 DNA reads TGTGCCAGCAGCTCCATCACCGGGGAGCTGTTTTTT. Translated, it gives CASSSITGELFF.

V is TRBV18 and J is TRBJ1-1; D unresolved. Germline CDR1 KGHSH, CDR2 LQKENI. CDR3 length: 14 amino acids. V dropped 2 bases and J dropped 4 bases, with 11 bases sitting between them. The chain's CDR3 is CASSPAVEATEAFF. For the CDR3, the DNA is TGTGCCAGCTCACCAGCGGTAGAGGCCACTGAAGCTTTCTTT.

This chain joins TRBV2 and TRBJ2-5, with D perhaps TRBD1 (5 bases). The V end lost 4 bases, the J end lost 3 bases, and 9 bases lay between the germline ends. Germline lookup yields CDR1 SNHLY and CDR2 FYNNEI. There are 13 residues in the CDR3. CDR3 loop: CASSGRAKETQYF. The CDR3 region has the DNA TGTGCCAGCAGTGGCAGGGCGAAAGAGACCCAGTACTTC. The full variable domain, completed using reference TRBV2 and TRBJ2-5, is EPEVTQTPSHQVTQMGQEVILRCVPISNHLYFYWYRQILGQKVEFLVSFYNNEISEKSEIFDDQFSVERPDGSNFTLKIRSTKLEDSAMYFCASSGRAKETQYFGPGTRLLVL.

As DNA, the CDR3 is TGTGCCAGCAGCTCTTCTAGCGGGAGAGAGACCCAGTACTTC. This translates into CASSSSSGRETQYF. The chain joins TRBV5-6 to TRBJ2-5; 10 bases map to TRBD2. CDR3 length equals 14 residues. J lost 4 bases, V lost 3 bases, and 3 bases had no gene match. Per germline, CDR1 SGHDT and CDR2 YYEEEE.